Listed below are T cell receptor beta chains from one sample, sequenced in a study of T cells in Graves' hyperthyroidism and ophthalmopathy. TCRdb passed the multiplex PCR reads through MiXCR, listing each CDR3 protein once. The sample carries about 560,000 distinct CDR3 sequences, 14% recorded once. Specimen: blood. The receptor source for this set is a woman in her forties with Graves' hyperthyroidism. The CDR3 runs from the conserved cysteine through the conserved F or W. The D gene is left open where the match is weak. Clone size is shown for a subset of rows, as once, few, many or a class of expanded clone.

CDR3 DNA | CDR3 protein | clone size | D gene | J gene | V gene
TGCAGTGCTAGAAGACAGGGGGCAGGGGGCGCCTATGAAAAACTGTTTTTT | CSARRQGAGGAYEKLFF | . | TRBD1 | TRBJ1-4 | TRBV20-1
TGTGCCATCAGGGACAGGGGAGAGACCCAGTACTTC | CAIRDRGETQYF | . | TRBD1 | TRBJ2-5 | TRBV10-3
TGTGCCAGCAGCCCGGCGGGACAGCGCTACGAGCAGTACTTC | CASSPAGQRYEQYF | few | . | TRBJ2-7 | TRBV9
TGTGCCAGCAGTTTAAAGGGGAACTATGGCTACACCTTC | CASSLKGNYGYTF | many | . | TRBJ1-2 | TRBV28
TGTGCCAGCAGTTCAAGCCAGGGACTCTACGAGCAGTACTTC | CASSSSQGLYEQYF | many | . | TRBJ2-7 | TRBV12-3/TRBV12-4
TGTGCCAGCAGCGTAGTGGCTAACTATGGCTACACCTTC | CASSVVANYGYTF | many | . | TRBJ1-2 | TRBV9
TGTGCCAGCAGTTTTGGGGGGGGTACAGCGGGAGGGCGTATATATTTT | CASSFGGGTAGGRIYF | . | . | TRBJ1-3 | TRBV27
TGTGCCAGCAGTCCTCCCGAGCGGGAACTACGAGAGACCCAGTACTTC | CASSPPERELRETQYF | many | TRBD2 | TRBJ2-5 | TRBV6-2/TRBV6-3
TGTGCCAGCAGTTTATTGATCCTGCCCTACGAGCAGTACTTC | CASSLLILPYEQYF | many | . | TRBJ2-7 | TRBV28
TGTGCCAGCACCCTGAATACTAACTATGGCTACACCTTC | CASTLNTNYGYTF | few | . | TRBJ1-2 | TRBV12-3/TRBV12-4
TGTGCCACCAGCGCCATGAACACTGAAGCTTTCTTT | CATSAMNTEAFF | . | . | TRBJ1-1 | TRBV2
TGCAGTGCTCCGAAGGGCGTACAGGATAATTCACCCCTCCACTTT | CSAPKGVQDNSPLHF | few | . | TRBJ1-6 | TRBV20-1
TGTGCCAGCAGTTACTCGTTCGGAGCTCGGATGTGGGAGCAGTACTTC | CASSYSFGARMWEQYF | many | . | TRBJ2-7 | TRBV6-6
TGCAGTGCTGAGGCAGGGGGCTTGTTTGGGTTTGACACTGAAGCTTTCTTT | CSAEAGGLFGFDTEAFF | many | TRBD1 | TRBJ1-1 | TRBV20-1
TGCAGTGCTAGTGGACTAGCGGGGTCCCTTAGCACAGATACGCAGTATTTT | CSASGLAGSLSTDTQYF | many | TRBD2 | TRBJ2-3 | TRBV20-1
TGCAGTGCCCTCTCTCGGGACAGGGCTACCTACGAGCAGTACTTC | CSALSRDRATYEQYF | few | TRBD1 | TRBJ2-7 | TRBV20-1
TGCGCCAGCAGCTTGACAGGGGGCTCTGGGGCCAACGTCCTGACTTTC | CASSLTGGSGANVLTF | many | TRBD1 | TRBJ2-6 | TRBV5-1
TGTGCCAGCAGTTTAAACTATGCAACTAATGAAAAACTGTTTTTT | CASSLNYATNEKLFF | few | . | TRBJ1-4 | TRBV12-3/TRBV12-4
TGTGCCAGCTCAGGAGGGGTCGGGACAGATACGCAGTATTTT | CASSGGVGTDTQYF | . | . | TRBJ2-3 | TRBV18
TGTGCCAGCAGTCCGGAAGTCTGGGACACTGAAGCTTTCTTT | CASSPEVWDTEAFF | many | . | TRBJ1-1 | TRBV12-3/TRBV12-4
TGTGCCAGCTCACCGGGAGTACAGGACACCGGGGAGCTGTTTTTT | CASSPGVQDTGELFF | . | . | TRBJ2-2 | TRBV18
TGTGCCAGCAGTGATACCAATGAAAAACTGTTTTTT | CASSDTNEKLFF | many | . | TRBJ1-4 | TRBV6-1
TGTGCCAGCAGCCAAGATGCTAGCGGGAGTACCGGGGAGCTGTTTTTT | CASSQDASGSTGELFF | few | TRBD2 | TRBJ2-2 | TRBV4-2
TGTGCCAGCAGCTGGCTGGACGAGCAGTACTTC | CASSWLDEQYF | many | . | TRBJ2-7 | TRBV7-9
TGCAGCGTTGAGTACAGTAGCGGCTATGGCTACACCTTC | CSVEYSSGYGYTF | . | . | TRBJ1-2 | TRBV29-1
TGCAGCCTCGCCAGGGGGACCACAGATACGCAGTATTTT | CSLARGTTDTQYF | . | TRBD1 | TRBJ2-3 | TRBV29-1
TGTGCCAGCAGTGCGCCGGGACAGGGCAATCAGCCCCAGCATTTT | CASSAPGQGNQPQHF | many | TRBD1 | TRBJ1-5 | TRBV6-1
TGTGCCAGCAGTCTTGGACAGGGGGCTATGGGAAACACCATATATTTT | CASSLGQGAMGNTIYF | few | TRBD1 | TRBJ1-3 | TRBV6-1
TGTGCCAGCAGCTTAAGGGGGGGACAGGGGGCTTCACCCCTCCACTTT | CASSLRGGQGASPLHF | many | TRBD1 | TRBJ1-6 | TRBV7-2
TGTGCCAGCGGCGTAGGGGGCAATCAGCCCCAGCATTTT | CASGVGGNQPQHF | once | . | TRBJ1-5 | TRBV9
TGTGCCAGTAGTACCGACAGTTATAGCAATCAGCCCCAGCATTTT | CASSTDSYSNQPQHF | few | . | TRBJ1-5 | TRBV19
TGTGCCAGCAGCCTGACAGGGTTCCAAGAGACCCAGTACTTC | CASSLTGFQETQYF | many | TRBD1 | TRBJ2-5 | TRBV7-9
TGCAGTGCCTATAGCGGAGGGAACACCGGGGAGCTGTTTTTT | CSAYSGGNTGELFF | few | . | TRBJ2-2 | TRBV20-1
TGTGCCATCAGAGGGGTCACAGGAAAGGCTCCCTACAATGAGCAGTTCTTC | CAIRGVTGKAPYNEQFF | . | . | TRBJ2-1 | TRBV10-3
TGCGCCAGCAGCCGGGACAAATTCGGTGGAAACACCATATATTTT | CASSRDKFGGNTIYF | . | . | TRBJ1-3 | TRBV5-1
TGCAGTGCGTCTCGACTAGCGGGGAGCTCCTACGAGCAGTACTTC | CSASRLAGSSYEQYF | many | TRBD2 | TRBJ2-7 | TRBV20-1
TGTGCCAGCTCCCAAGTTGCCCGAGAGACCCAGTACTTC | CASSQVARETQYF | few | . | TRBJ2-5 | TRBV28
TGTGCCAGTAGTACTACCGACAGGGCCATTACTGATACGCAGTATTTT | CASSTTDRAITDTQYF | . | TRBD1 | TRBJ2-3 | TRBV19
TGCAGTGCTAGATTCGGACTAACCTACAATGAGCAGTTCTTC | CSARFGLTYNEQFF | . | . | TRBJ2-1 | TRBV20-1
TGTGCCAGCAGTTACGGCCCGGGGCAGGGGGCGCATGAGCAGTTCTTC | CASSYGPGQGAHEQFF | few | TRBD1 | TRBJ2-1 | TRBV6-9
TGTGCCAGCACCCGGACAGGGGGCCACGAGCAGTACTTC | CASTRTGGHEQYF | many | TRBD1 | TRBJ2-7 | TRBV11-2
TGTGCCAGCAGTGGGACAGGGGAAAGCAATCAGCCCCAGCATTTT | CASSGTGESNQPQHF | many | TRBD1 | TRBJ1-5 | TRBV6-1
TGTGCCTGGAGTGTGAGTTCCAATGGCTACACCTTC | CAWSVSSNGYTF | . | . | TRBJ1-2 | TRBV30
TGTGCCAGCAGGCCCGGGACAGGGGGCAGGAATGAGCAGTTCTTC | CASRPGTGGRNEQFF | . | TRBD1 | TRBJ2-1 | TRBV27
TGCAGTGCCCCGGGTAGCGAGAACACCGGGGAGCTGGTTTTT | CSAPGSENTGELVF | . | . | TRBJ2-2 | TRBV20-1
TGCAGTGCTAGAGATGGCGAAGGTCGAGGAGAGACCCAGTACTTC | CSARDGEGRGETQYF | many | . | TRBJ2-5 | TRBV20-1
TGTGCTAGTGGTTTGTTAAGTGGGGGGGCCTACGAGCAGTACTTC | CASGLLSGGAYEQYF | many | TRBD2 | TRBJ2-7 | TRBV12-5